This paragraph reports one TCR beta chain. The antigen remains undetermined. The CDR3 spans 15 residues. V lost 4 bases and J lost 1, with 11 bases in between. CDR1 SGHRS and CDR2 YFSETQ come from the germline V gene. Assay: immunoSEQ multiplex PCR; the TCRdb copy retains only in-frame clones and omits some. The sample records under 65,000 clones, approximately 78% being singletons. The data are from a study of a mutant IDH1 vaccine in newly diagnosed glioma. Study information: Treated patients showed a male proportion of around 62%, a female proportion of around 38%, and a mean age of around 40 years. The therapy given earlier, which was standard therapy, consisted of radiotherapy, temozolomide, or both, and most of the patients received both.

Time point in this sample: baseline, week 1 (first vaccination visit). Treatment noted: pre-vaccination baseline after standard-of-care therapy. Study-wide points: Vaccination induced immune responses in approximately 94% of patients.

The clonotype originates from a man between 18 and 29 years old with glioma. The source material was PBMCs, sampled from a glioma patient treated with radiotherapy, temozolomide or both. This chain joins TRBV5-1 and TRBJ1-4; D unresolved. As DNA, the CDR3 is TGCGCCAGCAGCCCCACAGATGGAACTAATGAAAAACTGTTTTTT. Translated: CASSPTDGTNEKLFF.